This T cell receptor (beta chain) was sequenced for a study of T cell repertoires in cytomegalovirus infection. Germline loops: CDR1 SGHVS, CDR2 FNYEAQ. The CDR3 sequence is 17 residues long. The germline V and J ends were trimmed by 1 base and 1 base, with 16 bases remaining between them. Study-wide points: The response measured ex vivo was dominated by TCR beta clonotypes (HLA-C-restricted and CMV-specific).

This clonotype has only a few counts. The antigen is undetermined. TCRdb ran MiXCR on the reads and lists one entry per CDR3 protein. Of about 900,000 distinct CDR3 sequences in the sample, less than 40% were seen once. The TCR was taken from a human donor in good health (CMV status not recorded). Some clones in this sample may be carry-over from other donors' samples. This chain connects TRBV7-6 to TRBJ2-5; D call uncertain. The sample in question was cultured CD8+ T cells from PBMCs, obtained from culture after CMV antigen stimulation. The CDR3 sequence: CASSLGGPGWGQETQYF. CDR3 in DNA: TGTGCCAGCAGCTTAGGAGGCCCCGGGTGGGGCCAAGAGACCCAGTACTTC.